The 6 T cell receptor beta chains below all came from one sample that was sequenced in a study of blood T cells in healthy people across ages. Primers used in a second PCR of about 6 to 12 cycles were a sample-barcoded 5' primer and a J-beta primer mix. Each CDR3 protein gets one entry after TCRdb re-called the 5' RACE reads with MiXCR. The table shows roughly 800,000 distinct CDR3 sequences, with 25% occurring only once. These records were also assigned to another study, of T cells of mothers and their children.

The sample comprised blood. Receptor source: a boy aged 5-17 years in good health.

This clonotype was detected only a few times. The chain is built from TRBV29-1 and TRBJ2-3, with D unresolved. The germline V gene encodes CDR1 SQVTM and CDR2 ANQGSEA. Trimming removed 0 bases from V and 1 base from J, with 11 bases in between. CDR3 length equals 15 residues. Here the CDR3 DNA reads TGCAGCGTTGAAGATCGGGCAGTTCGCACAGATACGCAGTATTTT. Encoded protein: CSVEDRAVRTDTQYF.

The CDR3: CASSPPGLIADNEQFF. CDR3 coding DNA: TGTGCCAGCAGCCCGCCGGGACTAATAGCGGACAATGAGCAGTTCTTC. The V gene is TRBV7-8, the J gene TRBJ2-1; 7 bases agree with TRBD2. The V and J ends lost 5 bases and 5 bases, in that order; junction bases with no gene match: 12. CDR1 is SGHVS and CDR2 is FQNEAQ in the germline V gene. The CDR3 is 16 amino acids.

A few counts support this clonotype. The rearrangement links TRBV4-1 to TRBJ2-1, with TRBD2 matching over 7 bases. Germline CDR1 reads MGHRA; CDR2 reads YSYEKL. Unmatched junction bases numbered 12, after V lost 3 bases and J lost 4 bases. The CDR3 contains 17 residues. The DNA for the CDR3 is TGCGCCAGCAGCCATCCCCTAGGGCGGGAGTATTACAATGAGCAGTTCTTC. Protein sequence: CASSHPLGREYYNEQFF.

This clonotype was recorded a few times. The chain employs TRBV28 and TRBJ2-3; 7 positions match TRBD2. The germline gives CDR1 MDHEN, CDR2 SYDVKM. The V and J ends lost 8 bases and 4 bases, in that order; junction bases with no gene match: 9. CDR3 length equals 14 residues. This CDR3 is CASSWGGSSDTQYF. The CDR3 DNA reads as TGTGCCAGCTCCTGGGGCGGGAGCTCAGATACGCAGTATTTT.

There are a few counts of this clonotype. This rearrangement joins TRBV10-3 to TRBJ2-3, with 10 positions matching TRBD2. Germline-derived CDR1 and CDR2 are ENHRY and SYGVKD. CDR3 length: 16 amino acids. V lost 3 bases and J lost 8; bases outside the gene matches: 11. CDR3 amino acids: CAISDIMASGSPTQYF. As DNA, the CDR3 is TGTGCCATCAGTGATATTATGGCTAGCGGGAGCCCTACGCAGTATTTT.

This clonotype was picked up a small number of times. The CDR3 region is CASSPFLRDRDHEQYF. DNA of the CDR3: TGTGCCAGCAGTCCTTTCCTCCGGGACAGGGACCACGAGCAGTACTTC. The V and J genes are TRBV28 and TRBJ2-7, with 9 bases aligning to TRBD1. Germline V gives CDR1 MDHEN, CDR2 SYDVKM. Trimming at V came to 5 bases and at J to 5 bases, leaving 13 bases not matched to a gene. This CDR3 is 16 amino acids long.